The rows below give T cell receptor beta chains drawn from one sample of a study of naive and memory T cell subsets. TCRdb analysed the UMI-ligation and nested PCR reads with MiXCR anew, one entry per CDR3 protein. This table holds 95,000 to 150,000 distinct CDR3 sequences, approximately 37% found once. Sequencing used central memory CD4+ T cells from blood. These receptors all stem from a human donor in good health. The conserved cysteine and the conserved F or W are not part of the CDR3 here.

v_call | cdr3_aa
TRBV6-5 | ASSPTGARTEAF
TRBV23-1 | ASSPPGLLETQY
TRBV20-1 | SAKARVGTDTQY
TRBV5-1 | ASSPGYPGHNEQF
TRBV19 | ASSSTGMSNQPQH
TRBV7-2 | ASARPSYEQY
TRBV20-1 | SALGLYYEQY
TRBV11-2 | ASSLDSRRGRVAGNTIY
TRBV6-1 | ASSGNRRVRVGETQY
TRBV7-2 | ASSPTGTNEKLF
TRBV7-2 | ASGGYTDTQY
TRBV29-1 | SVTLAGNEQY
TRBV28 | ASSILQGTGNTIY
TRBV13 | ASSVGPGAGTGLWEQY
TRBV7-3 | ASSSRPPSGTYTDTQY
TRBV6-6 | ASSSASTGINTGELF
TRBV11-2 | ASSLARGAGLRDTQY
TRBV28 | ASSSNRAQPQH
TRBV27 | ASSLFVPPNEQF
TRBV11-3 | ASSLDGGGNYNEQF
TRBV7-2 | ASSLYSVSTDTQY
TRBV6-1 | ASRMGGSGANVLT
TRBV2 | ASSTGFGANVLT
TRBV3-1 | ASSQEDRDHTEAF
TRBV6-1 | ASSDGQGRNQPQH
TRBV6-5 | ASSLGTSGVDTQY
TRBV18 | ASSPGQNYGYT
TRBV4-1 | ASSQDRTGGPRKQY
TRBV28 | ASSLHTVKETQY
TRBV6-2/TRBV6-3 | ASSYAAYEQY
TRBV20-1 | SAGGTIARYDEQF
TRBV3-1 | ASSQMISGNTEAF
TRBV29-1 | SVDPPGGENYGYT
TRBV5-1 | ASTSGTSGNNEQF
TRBV28 | AARYGGFGNQPQH
TRBV28 | ASSFGLPRDTEAF
TRBV11-2 | ASSRGGVSSGTLEQF
TRBV19 | ASSTWTTGNSNQPQH
TRBV28 | ASSIRGAVTEAF
TRBV4-3 | ASSRIGQGNYGYT
TRBV3-1 | ASSLSGVIFSGANVLT
TRBV29-1 | GCAGSGANVLT
TRBV20-1 | SASKGATHTEAF
TRBV30 | AWSSSGTTDTQY
TRBV20-1 | SANSQVSRTEAF
TRBV6-5 | ASRLRGLAGESSYNEQF
TRBV19 | ASKVGGPTDTQY
TRBV29-1 | SVALFSGPTDTQY
TRBV28 | AHGGGRGSGNTIY